The T cell receptor beta chain under discussion was sequenced for a study of cytomegalovirus exposure and HLA in healthy donors. Use of 60 Vbeta and 13 Jbeta primers characterized the PCR. Method: immunoSEQ multiplex PCR; TCRdb's copy keeps in-frame clones and lacks some. Of 150,000 to 200,000 clones listed, around 86% are singletons. This TCR derives from a woman aged 18-29 years in good health and CMV-seronegative. Input material: PBMCs.

The CDR3 loop is CATSSPVLAGGYNEQFF. The CDR3 DNA reads TGTGCCACCAGCAGCCCTGTTCTAGCGGGAGGGTACAATGAGCAGTTCTTC. The chain uses TRBV15 and TRBJ2-1, with 12 positions matching TRBD2. Germline V gene lookup returns CDR1 LNHNV and CDR2 YYDKDF (reference sequence). V lost 3 bases to trimming and J lost 4 bases; unmatched junction nucleotides: 7. The CDR3 has 17 residues.